Reported below is one T cell receptor (beta chain). Per the original methods: Reference gene primer amplification gave estimated nucleated cell counts. This table comes from immunoSEQ multiplex PCR, and its TCRdb copy is limited to in-frame clones, with some not included. From that table come the V and J calls and clone size; the DNA was used to work out D and trimming. The sample lists 250,000 to 300,000 clones, more than 70% seen once, with under 8% in the top ten. The sample belongs to a study of blood T cell repertoires in COVID-19. Overall study context: Whether acute or convalescent, the COVID-19 samples came from the United States, Italy and Spain. From T cells, B-cell-depleted T cells, or PBMCs came the material, which was cDNA or gDNA.

Germline CDR1 and CDR2: LGHNA and YNFKEQ. CDR3 length equals 14 residues. Trimming took off 0 bases at V and 7 bases at J, with 10 bases between the two ends. The specimen sequenced was peripheral blood. The chain combines TRBV4-2 with TRBJ1-5; D is undetermined. This clonotype originated in a woman in her thirties who had recovered from COVID-19. The CDR3 bases are TGTGCCAGCAGCCAAGATTCCTCGCGGCAGCCCCAGCATTTT. Translating it yields CASSQDSSRQPQHF.